This is a list of T cell receptor beta chains from one sample in a study of human T cells and chemical hapten exposure. TCRdb reanalysed the RACE reads using MiXCR and keeps one entry per CDR3 protein. The repertoire consists of approximately 350,000 distinct CDR3 sequences, with around 6% occurring once and the leading ten covering around 5.6%. Sequenced material: whole blood, taken in connection with sensitization to the hapten diphenylcyclopropenone (DPC). Every receptor here comes from a woman younger than 35 with alopecia areata. Some clones in this sample may be carry-over from other donors' samples. Both conserved end residues are part of each CDR3. The D gene is left open where the match is weak. Size tells how often a clone was seen (once, few, many) or the class of an expanded clone, and some rows leave it out.

few,TRBJ1-5,NA,TRBV6-1,CASSEALGGQPQHF,TGTGCCAGCAGTGAAGCGCTGGGGGGTCAGCCCCAGCATTTT
NA,TRBJ2-5,NA,TRBV29-1,CSSSRDYQETQYF,TGCAGCTCGTCGAGGGACTACCAAGAGACCCAGTACTTC
many,TRBJ1-2,TRBD1,TRBV3-1,CASSRDRGSNGYTF,TGTGCCAGCAGCCGGGACAGGGGGTCTAATGGCTACACCTTC
few,TRBJ1-6,NA,TRBV6-1,CASALRLYNSPLHF,TGTGCCAGCGCTCTCCGGCTATATAATTCACCCCTCCACTTT
NA,TRBJ1-1,NA,TRBV20-1,CSATPAFVLVGGDSTEAFF,TGCAGTGCAACCCCCGCCTTTGTCCTGGTCGGAGGGGATTCCACTGAAGCTTTCTTT
few,TRBJ1-1,TRBD1,TRBV4-1,CASSHLDRADTEAFF,TGCGCCAGCAGCCACCTGGACAGGGCTGACACTGAAGCTTTCTTT
NA,TRBJ2-2,NA,TRBV7-2,CASSALLAIGELFF,TGTGCCAGCAGCGCGCTTCTAGCAATCGGGGAGCTGTTTTTT
NA,TRBJ1-1,NA,TRBV5-1,CASSWGMGGTEAFF,TGCGCCAGCAGCTGGGGAATGGGGGGAACTGAAGCTTTCTTT
few,TRBJ1-1,NA,TRBV20-1,CSASRQNTEAFF,TGCAGTGCTAGTAGGCAGAACACTGAAGCTTTCTTT
few,TRBJ2-3,NA,TRBV5-1,CASSFRRGTDTQYF,TGCGCCAGCAGCTTCAGACGAGGCACAGATACGCAGTATTTT
many,TRBJ2-1,NA,TRBV12-3/TRBV12-4,CASSSDGRRAEQFF,TGTGCCAGCAGTTCCGATGGAAGGCGGGCTGAGCAGTTCTTC
many,TRBJ1-5,NA,TRBV4-2,CASSQDEGNQPQHF,TGCGCCAGCAGCCAAGACGAGGGGAATCAGCCCCAGCATTTT
many,TRBJ1-6,NA,TRBV6-5,CASRLQGYNSPLHF,TGTGCCAGCAGGTTACAGGGTTATAATTCACCCCTCCACTTT
many,TRBJ2-5,NA,TRBV14,CASSQSSNGAQYF,TGTGCCAGCAGCCAATCGTCAAACGGGGCCCAGTACTTC
few,TRBJ2-2,NA,TRBV5-1,CASSRKDTFTGELFF,TGCGCCAGCAGTCGTAAGGACACCTTCACCGGGGAGCTGTTTTTT
few,TRBJ2-3,TRBD1,TRBV6-1,CASSEVVRGLDTQYF,TGTGCCAGCAGTGAAGTGGTCAGGGGGCTCGATACGCAGTATTTT
many,TRBJ2-7,TRBD1,TRBV27,CASSPGQGTEQYF,TGTGCCAGCAGTCCGGGACAGGGTACCGAGCAGTACTTC
few,TRBJ2-3,TRBD2,TRBV9,CASSVDGGGGADTQYF,TGTGCCAGCAGCGTAGACGGCGGGGGGGGTGCAGATACGCAGTATTTT
NA,TRBJ1-1,NA,TRBV10-3,CAISESVNTEAFF,TGTGCCATCAGTGAGTCAGTAAACACTGAAGCTTTCTTT